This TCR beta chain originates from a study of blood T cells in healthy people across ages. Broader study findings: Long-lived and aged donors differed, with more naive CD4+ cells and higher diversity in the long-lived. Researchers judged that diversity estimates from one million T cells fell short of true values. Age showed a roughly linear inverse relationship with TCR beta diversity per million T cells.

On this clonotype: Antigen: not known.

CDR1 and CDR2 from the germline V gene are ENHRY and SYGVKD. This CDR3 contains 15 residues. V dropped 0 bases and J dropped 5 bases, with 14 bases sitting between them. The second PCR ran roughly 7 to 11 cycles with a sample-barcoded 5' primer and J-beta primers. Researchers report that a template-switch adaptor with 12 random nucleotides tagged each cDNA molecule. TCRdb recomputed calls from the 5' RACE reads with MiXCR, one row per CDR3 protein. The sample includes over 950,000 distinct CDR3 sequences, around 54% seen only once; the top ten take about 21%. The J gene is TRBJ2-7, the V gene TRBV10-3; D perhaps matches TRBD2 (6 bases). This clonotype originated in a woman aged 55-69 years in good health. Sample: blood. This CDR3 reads CAISESGLFADEQYF. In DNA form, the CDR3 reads TGTGCCATCAGTGAGTCCGGACTATTTGCCGACGAGCAGTACTTC.